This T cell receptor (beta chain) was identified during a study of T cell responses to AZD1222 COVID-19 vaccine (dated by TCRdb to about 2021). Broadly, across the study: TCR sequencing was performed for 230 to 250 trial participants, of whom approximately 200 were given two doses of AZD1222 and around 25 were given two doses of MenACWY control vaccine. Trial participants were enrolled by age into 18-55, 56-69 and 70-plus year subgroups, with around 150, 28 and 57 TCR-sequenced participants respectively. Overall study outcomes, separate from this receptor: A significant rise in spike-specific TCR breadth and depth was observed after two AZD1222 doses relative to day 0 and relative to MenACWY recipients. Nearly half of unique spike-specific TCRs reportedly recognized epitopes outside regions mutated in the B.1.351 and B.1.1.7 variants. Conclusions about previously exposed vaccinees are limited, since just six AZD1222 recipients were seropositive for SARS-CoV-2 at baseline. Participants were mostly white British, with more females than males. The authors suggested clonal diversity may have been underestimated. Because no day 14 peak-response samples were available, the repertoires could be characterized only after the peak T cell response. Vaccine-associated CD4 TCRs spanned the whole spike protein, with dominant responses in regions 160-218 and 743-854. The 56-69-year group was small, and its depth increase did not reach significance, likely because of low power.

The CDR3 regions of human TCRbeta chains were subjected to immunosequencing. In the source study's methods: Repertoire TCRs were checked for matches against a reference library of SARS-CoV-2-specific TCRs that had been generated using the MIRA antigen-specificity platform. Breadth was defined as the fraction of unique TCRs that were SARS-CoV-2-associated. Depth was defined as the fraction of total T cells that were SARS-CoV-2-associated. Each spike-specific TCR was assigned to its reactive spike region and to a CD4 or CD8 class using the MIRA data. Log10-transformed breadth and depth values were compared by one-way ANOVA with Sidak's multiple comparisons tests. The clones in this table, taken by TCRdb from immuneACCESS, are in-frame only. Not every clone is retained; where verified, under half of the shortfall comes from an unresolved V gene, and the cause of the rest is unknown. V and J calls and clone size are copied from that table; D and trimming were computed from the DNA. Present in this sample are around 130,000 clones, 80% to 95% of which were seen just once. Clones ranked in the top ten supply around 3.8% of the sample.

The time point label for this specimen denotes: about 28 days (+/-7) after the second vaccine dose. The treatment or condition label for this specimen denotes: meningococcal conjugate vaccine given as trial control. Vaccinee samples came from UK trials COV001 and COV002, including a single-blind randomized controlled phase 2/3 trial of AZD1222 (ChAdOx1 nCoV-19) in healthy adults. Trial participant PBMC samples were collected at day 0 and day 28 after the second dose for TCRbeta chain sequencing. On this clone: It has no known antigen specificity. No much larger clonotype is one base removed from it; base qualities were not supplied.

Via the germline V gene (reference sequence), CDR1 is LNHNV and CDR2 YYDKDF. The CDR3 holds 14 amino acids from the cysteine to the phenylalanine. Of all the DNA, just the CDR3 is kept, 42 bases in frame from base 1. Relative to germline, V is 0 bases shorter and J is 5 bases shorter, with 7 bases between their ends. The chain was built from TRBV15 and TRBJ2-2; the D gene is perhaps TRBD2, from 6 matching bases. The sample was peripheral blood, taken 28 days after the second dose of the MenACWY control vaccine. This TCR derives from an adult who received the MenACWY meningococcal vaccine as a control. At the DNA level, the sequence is TGTGCCACCAGCAGAGATGGGGGGACCGGGGAGCTGTTTTTT. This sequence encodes CATSRDGGTGELFF.